A selection of T cell receptor beta chains follows, all from one sample in a study of T cells in Graves' hyperthyroidism and ophthalmopathy. TCRdb recomputed calls from the multiplex PCR reads with MiXCR, one row per CDR3 protein. The profile shows about 590,000 distinct CDR3 sequences, 15% to 17% of them singletons. Material for sequencing was blood. These TCRs come from a woman aged 25 to 39 with Graves' hyperthyroidism. The CDR3 runs from the conserved cysteine through the conserved F or W. The order of the fields is D gene, V gene, CDR3 length, J gene, clone size, CDR3 protein. The D gene is left open where the match is weak. Only part of the rows carry a size: once, few, many, or a class if the clone is expanded.

TRBD1	TRBV12-3/TRBV12-4	15	TRBJ1-5	many	CASSSRQGLNQPQHF
NA	TRBV10-3	14	TRBJ2-1	many	CAISEGRDFNEQFF
TRBD1	TRBV6-5	16	TRBJ2-5	NA	CASSSRTGSNQETQYF
NA	TRBV4-3	16	TRBJ2-6	NA	CASSGTGYSGANVLTF
NA	TRBV5-1	14	TRBJ2-2	few	CASSLDSHVGELFF
NA	TRBV20-1	13	TRBJ1-4	NA	CSAHRDTNEKLFF
NA	TRBV20-1	13	TRBJ1-1	many	CSAVDRLNTEAFF
TRBD2	TRBV20-1	13	TRBJ2-1	many	CSAGRLAGGEQFF
NA	TRBV20-1	13	TRBJ2-5	many	CSAKSTARETQYF
NA	TRBV6-1	13	TRBJ1-5	few	CASSYMGDQPQHF
TRBD2	TRBV19	20	TRBJ2-1	many	CASSKQGWGGRASGDNEQFF
NA	TRBV6-2/TRBV6-3	13	TRBJ2-7	many	CASTRGKVNEQYF
NA	TRBV30	14	TRBJ2-2	many	CAWTRSIGGGELFF
NA	TRBV6-5	14	TRBJ2-7	NA	CASSYAGLPYEQYF
NA	TRBV9	14	TRBJ2-6	few	CASSVGVLANVLTF
TRBD2	TRBV11-1	16	TRBJ2-7	many	CASSPGTSGRSVEQYF
TRBD2	TRBV3-1	17	TRBJ2-3	many	CASSQRTGLAGLDTQYF
NA	TRBV12-3/TRBV12-4	16	TRBJ2-1	NA	CASSLAGGSRGNEQFF
TRBD2	TRBV3-1	14	TRBJ2-7	NA	CASSLGLVAYEQYF
NA	TRBV27	13	TRBJ1-1	NA	CATGTGPNTEAFF
NA	TRBV20-1	12	TRBJ2-2	many	CSASENTGELFF
NA	TRBV7-9	12	TRBJ2-1	NA	CASPGTFNEQFF
NA	TRBV11-2	15	TRBJ1-4	NA	CASSFGQGAGEKLFF
NA	TRBV7-2	15	TRBJ1-6	few	CASSLTRVMNSPLHF
TRBD2	TRBV9	19	TRBJ2-1	NA	CASSRRLPGLAGGGNEQFF
TRBD2	TRBV27	17	TRBJ2-7	many	CASTSTRGLAGGYEQYF
NA	TRBV12-3/TRBV12-4	14	TRBJ1-5	NA	CACSLGQSNQPQHF
TRBD1	TRBV7-3	16	TRBJ2-3	many	CASSLAGTGSTDTQYF
NA	TRBV30	14	TRBJ1-5	many	CAWKLQGYNQPQHF
NA	TRBV7-2	18	TRBJ2-5	many	CASSRVPWDPPGQETQYF
NA	TRBV7-2	14	TRBJ2-7	few	CASSLGPEIDEQYF
TRBD2	TRBV27	16	TRBJ2-1	few	CASSPGTSERAREQFF
TRBD2	TRBV10-2	15	TRBJ2-1	NA	CASRGSGIVEGEQFF
NA	TRBV27	13	TRBJ2-1	many	CASSSPDANEQFF
NA	TRBV10-2	14	TRBJ2-1	NA	CASSVSVAYNEQFF
NA	TRBV7-2	16	TRBJ2-5	many	CASSVGVARAGETQYF
TRBD2	TRBV6-2/TRBV6-3	16	TRBJ2-2	many	CASRPIAGVRTGELFF
NA	TRBV12-3/TRBV12-4	16	TRBJ1-2	many	CASSANIRAANYGYTF
NA	TRBV10-3	13	TRBJ2-7	many	CAISDGAYYEQYF
TRBD2	TRBV5-6	17	TRBJ2-7	few	CASSLEGLAGVPYEQYF
TRBD2	TRBV29-1	17	TRBJ2-1	NA	CSVLGLAELSSYNEQFF
TRBD1	TRBV20-1	16	TRBJ2-2	NA	CSARSPGGGDTGELFF
TRBD1	TRBV19	17	TRBJ1-6	few	CASSGQENIFSSSPLHF
NA	TRBV6-1	15	TRBJ1-1	many	CASSPVGQTNTEAFF
TRBD1	TRBV20-1	14	TRBJ1-5	many	CSATRTGRNQPQHF
TRBD2	TRBV20-1	15	TRBJ2-3	many	CSAHRLAGGLDTQYF
NA	TRBV4-1	14	TRBJ1-5	NA	CASSQPGYNQLQHF
TRBD2	TRBV7-3	15	TRBJ2-7	many	CASSLAGGSTYEQYF